These T cell receptor beta chains were read from a single sample in a study of TIL therapy for anti-PD-1-resistant metastatic lung cancer. TCRdb's table, derived via immunoSEQ multiplex PCR, lists solely in-frame clones and lacks some. The sample yields about 47,000 clones, approximately 86% seen once. Sequenced here: blood, sampled at baseline. Every receptor here comes from a person between 25 and 80 years old with non-small cell lung cancer. The CDR3 runs from the conserved cysteine through the conserved F or W. A D gene is named only where the DNA matches it firmly. Only some rows state a clone size, as once, few, many or a class for expanded clones.

>TRBV5-1|TRBD1|TRBJ2-3|.
CASSFRDSRTDTQYF
TGCGCCAGCAGCTTCCGGGACAGTCGCACAGATACGCAGTATTTT
>TRBV11-2|.|TRBJ1-6|.
CASTDTGRRNSPLHF
TGTGCCAGCACCGACACGGGCCGACGTAATTCACCCCTCCACTTT
>TRBV19|.|TRBJ2-7|.
CASSIFAGPYEQYF
TGTGCCAGTAGTATATTTGCGGGACCCTACGAGCAGTACTTC
>TRBV14|TRBD2|TRBJ2-3|.
CASSLGLAADTQYF
TGTGCCAGCAGCCTAGGACTAGCGGCAGATACGCAGTATTTT
>TRBV19|TRBD1|TRBJ1-1|.
CASSTSGQGATEAFF
TGTGCCAGTAGTACCTCCGGACAGGGGGCAACTGAAGCTTTCTTT
>TRBV7-2|TRBD1|TRBJ2-5|once
CASSFWGTDKETQYF
TGTGCCAGCAGCTTTTGGGGGACAGATAAAGAGACCCAGTACTTC
>TRBV9|TRBD1|TRBJ1-6|.
CASSEGQGASSPLHF
TGTGCCAGCAGCGAAGGACAGGGGGCGTCTTCACCCCTCCACTTT
>TRBV15|.|TRBJ1-1|.
CATSRDRGNTEAFF
TGTGCCACCAGCAGAGACCGGGGGAACACTGAAGCTTTCTTT
>TRBV20-1|.|TRBJ2-3|.
CSASSLPRGQYF
TGCAGTGCTAGTTCCCTCCCTCGGGGGCAGTATTTT
>TRBV3-1/TRBV3-2|.|TRBJ1-5|.
CASSQGKSNSNQPQHF
TGTGCCAGCAGCCAGGGTAAATCCAATAGCAATCAGCCCCAGCATTTT
>TRBV12-5|TRBD1|TRBJ1-2|.
CASGSLLQGYTF
TGTGCTAGTGGTTCCCTCTTACAGGGGTACACCTTC
>TRBV27|TRBD1|TRBJ2-1|.
CASSLRSGQANGQFF
TGTGCCAGCAGTTTAAGGTCGGGACAGGCAAATGGGCAGTTCTTC
>TRBV27|.|TRBJ1-4|.
CASRYQARGANEKLFF
TGTGCCAGCAGGTACCAGGCCCGCGGGGCTAATGAAAAACTGTTTTTT
>TRBV5-1|TRBD1|TRBJ1-6|.
CASSQGEVYNSPLHF
TGCGCCAGCAGTCAGGGGGAGGTCTATAATTCACCCCTCCACTTT
>TRBV7-9|TRBD2|TRBJ2-1|.
CASSPTSGGLNEQFF
TGTGCCAGCAGCCCCACTAGCGGGGGTCTGAATGAGCAGTTCTTC
>TRBV9|.|TRBJ2-1|.
CASSVVGSHNEQFF
TGTGCCAGCAGCGTAGTTGGTAGCCACAATGAGCAGTTCTTC
>TRBV30|TRBD2|TRBJ2-1|.
CAWSVTSGFYNEQFF
TGTGCCTGGAGTGTAACTAGCGGGTTCTACAATGAGCAGTTCTTC
>TRBV19|.|TRBJ2-6|.
CASSGPRDKVASGANVLTF
TGTGCCAGTAGTGGCCCCCGGGACAAGGTTGCCTCTGGGGCCAACGTCCTGACTTTC
>TRBV6-5|.|TRBJ1-3|.
CASSYSKGPTGNTIYF
TGTGCCAGCAGTTACTCGAAAGGTCCGACTGGAAACACCATATATTTT
>TRBV6-5|.|TRBJ2-2|.
CASSYSGGRGTGELFF
TGTGCCAGCAGTTACTCCGGGGGGCGCGGCACCGGGGAGCTGTTTTTT
>TRBV29-1|.|TRBJ2-5|few
CSVELPTRSYETQYF
TGCAGCGTTGAACTACCGACTAGGTCTTATGAGACCCAGTACTTC
>TRBV7-9|TRBD1|TRBJ2-3|.
CASSLGGQGLDTQYF
TGTGCCAGCAGCTTAGGCGGACAGGGCCTAGATACGCAGTATTTT
>TRBV9|TRBD1|TRBJ2-7|.
CASSVGIQGTLSYEQYF
TGTGCCAGCAGCGTAGGGATACAGGGGACCCTCTCCTACGAGCAGTACTTC
>TRBV7-9|TRBD2|TRBJ2-7|.
CASSLGLAGAPSYEQYF
TGTGCCAGCAGCCTGGGACTAGCGGGAGCGCCGTCCTACGAGCAGTACTTC
>TRBV30|TRBD2|TRBJ2-7|.
CATGLGYEQYF
TGTGCAACCGGACTAGGCTACGAGCAGTACTTC
>TRBV6-4|TRBD2|TRBJ2-5|once
CASSDSKEREGPVQETQYF
TGTGCCAGCAGTGACTCGAAGGAGCGGGAGGGGCCGGTCCAAGAGACCCAGTACTTC
>TRBV5-1|.|TRBJ2-2|.
CASSLRHGNTGELFF
TGCGCCAGCAGCTTAAGACACGGAAACACCGGGGAGCTGTTTTTT
>TRBV6-2/TRBV6-3|.|TRBJ2-1|.
CASSQRQSSYNEQFF
TGTGCCAGCAGCCAACGCCAGAGCTCCTACAATGAGCAGTTCTTC